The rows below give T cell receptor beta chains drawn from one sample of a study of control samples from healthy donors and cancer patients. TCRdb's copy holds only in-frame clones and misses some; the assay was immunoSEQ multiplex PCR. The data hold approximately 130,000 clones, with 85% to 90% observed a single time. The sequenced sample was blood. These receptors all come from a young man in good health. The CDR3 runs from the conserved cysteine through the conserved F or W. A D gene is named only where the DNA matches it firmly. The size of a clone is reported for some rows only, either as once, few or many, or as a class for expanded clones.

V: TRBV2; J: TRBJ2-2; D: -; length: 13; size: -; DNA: TGTGCCAGCAGTCCAGGGCGCACCGGGGAGCTGTTTTTT; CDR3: CASSPGRTGELFF
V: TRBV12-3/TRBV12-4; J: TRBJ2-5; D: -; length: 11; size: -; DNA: TGTGCCAGCAGTTCCCAAGAGACCCAGTACTTC; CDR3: CASSSQETQYF
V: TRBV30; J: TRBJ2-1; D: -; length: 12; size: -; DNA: TGTGCCTGGAGTGTAGAATCTGGTGAGCAGTTCTTC; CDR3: CAWSVESGEQFF
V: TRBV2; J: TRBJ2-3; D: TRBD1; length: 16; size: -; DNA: TGTGCCAGCAGTACCGGGACAGGGTCCACATCAGATACGCAGTATTTT; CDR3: CASSTGTGSTSDTQYF
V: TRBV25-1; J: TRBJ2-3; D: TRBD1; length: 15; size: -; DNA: TGTGCCAGCAGTGAAGGGGCAGGGGGTACAGATACGCAGTATTTT; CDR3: CASSEGAGGTDTQYF
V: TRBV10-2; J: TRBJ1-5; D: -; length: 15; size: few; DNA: TGCGCCAGCAGTGAGGGGGGCGGACAAAATCAGCCCCAGCATTTT; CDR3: CASSEGGGQNQPQHF
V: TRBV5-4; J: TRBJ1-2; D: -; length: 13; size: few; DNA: TGTGCCAGCAGCTCCCCCCTGGGGGTTGGAATGAAATTC; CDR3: CASSSPLGVGMKF
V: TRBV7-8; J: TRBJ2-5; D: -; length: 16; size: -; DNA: TGTGCCAGCAGCCCCGGGGGCGGGGGTGATCAAGAGACCCAGTACTTC; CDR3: CASSPGGGGDQETQYF
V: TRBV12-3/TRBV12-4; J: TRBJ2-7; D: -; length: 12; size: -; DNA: TGTGCCAGCAGTTTACAGGGCTACGAGCAGTACTTC; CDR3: CASSLQGYEQYF
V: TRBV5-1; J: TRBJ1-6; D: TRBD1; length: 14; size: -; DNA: TGCGCCAGCAGCTTGGGACAGGGGAATTCACCCCTCCACTTT; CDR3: CASSLGQGNSPLHF
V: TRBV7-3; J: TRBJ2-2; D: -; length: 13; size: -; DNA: TGTGCCAGCAGCCAAGACGCGACCGGGGAGCTGTTTTTT; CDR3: CASSQDATGELFF
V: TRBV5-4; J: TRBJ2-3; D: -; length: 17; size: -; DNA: TGTGCCAGCAGCCCTTTGGGTGGGACCTTTACTACAGATACGCAGTATTTT; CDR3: CASSPLGGTFTTDTQYF
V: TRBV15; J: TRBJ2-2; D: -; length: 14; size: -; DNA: TGTGCCACCAGCAGAGATCCACGCACCGGGGAGCTGTTTTTT; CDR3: CATSRDPRTGELFF
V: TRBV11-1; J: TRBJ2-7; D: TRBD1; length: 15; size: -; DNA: TGTGCCAGCAGCTTAGCCCTGGGACAGATCTACGAGCAGTACTTC; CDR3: CASSLALGQIYEQYF
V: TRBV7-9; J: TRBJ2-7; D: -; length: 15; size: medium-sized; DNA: TGTGCCAGCAGACTGACAGACAGAGGGTCCTACGAGCAGTACTTC; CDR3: CASRLTDRGSYEQYF
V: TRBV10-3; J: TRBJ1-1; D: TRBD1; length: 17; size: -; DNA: TGTGCCATCAGTGAGTCTCAACTGACAGGGGCGAACACTGAAGCTTTCTTT; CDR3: CAISESQLTGANTEAFF
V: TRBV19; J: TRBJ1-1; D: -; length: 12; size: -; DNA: TGTGCCAGCTGGGTTGACAGCGGGGTGGCTTTCTTT; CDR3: CASWVDSGVAFF
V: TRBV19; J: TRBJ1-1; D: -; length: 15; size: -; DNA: TGTGCCAGTACCCAAAGTCTCGGGGGGATCACTGAAGCTTTCTTT; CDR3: CASTQSLGGITEAFF
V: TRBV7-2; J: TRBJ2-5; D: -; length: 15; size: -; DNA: TGTGCCAGCAGCTTAGGGGGCCCGGTCCAAGAGACCCAGTACTTC; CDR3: CASSLGGPVQETQYF
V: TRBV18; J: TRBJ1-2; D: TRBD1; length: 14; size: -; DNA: TGTGCCAGCTCACCCGAGGACAGGGTCTATGGCTACACCTTC; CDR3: CASSPEDRVYGYTF
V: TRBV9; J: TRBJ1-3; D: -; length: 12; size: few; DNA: TGTGCCAGCAGCTTCTCTGGAAACACCATATATTTT; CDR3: CASSFSGNTIYF
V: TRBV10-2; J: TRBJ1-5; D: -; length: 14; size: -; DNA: TGCGCCACCCGAACGAGAGGGACCAGTCAGCCCCAGCATTTT; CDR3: CATRTRGTSQPQHF
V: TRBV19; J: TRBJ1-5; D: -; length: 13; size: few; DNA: TGTGCCAGTAGTATCCAGGGCAGTCAGCCCCAGCATTTT; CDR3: CASSIQGSQPQHF
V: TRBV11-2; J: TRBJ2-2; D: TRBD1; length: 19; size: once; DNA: TGTGCCAGCAGCTTAGTTGTTTCGGGTGGGACAGGGGTCAGCGGGGAGCTGTTTTTT; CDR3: CASSLVVSGGTGVSGELFF
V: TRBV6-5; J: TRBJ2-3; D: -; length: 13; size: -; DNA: TGTGCCAGCAGTTACTCGAGGCCAGATACGCAGTATTTT; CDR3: CASSYSRPDTQYF
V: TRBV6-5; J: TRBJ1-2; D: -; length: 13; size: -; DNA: TGTGCCAGCCTCAGGACAGCTGACTATGGCTACACCTTC; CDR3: CASLRTADYGYTF
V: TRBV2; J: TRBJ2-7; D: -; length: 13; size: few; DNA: TGTGCCAGCAGTGATGGTCAGGGCTACGAGCAGTACTTC; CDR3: CASSDGQGYEQYF
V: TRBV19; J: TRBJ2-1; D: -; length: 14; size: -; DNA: TGTGCCACCATGCCGGACAGCTCCTACAATGAGCAGTTCTTC; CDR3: CATMPDSSYNEQFF
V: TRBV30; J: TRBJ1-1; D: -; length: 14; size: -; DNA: TGTGCCTGGAGGAGTGGACAGCCTGGGACTGAAGCTTTCTTT; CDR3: CAWRSGQPGTEAFF
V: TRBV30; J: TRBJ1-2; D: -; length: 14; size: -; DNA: TGTGCCTGGAGTGACCCCCAGGGCGCCCGGGGCTACACCTTC; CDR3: CAWSDPQGARGYTF
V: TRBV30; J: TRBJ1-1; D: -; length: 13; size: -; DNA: TGTGCCTGGAGTGTAGCAGGGCCCACTGAAGCTTTCTTT; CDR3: CAWSVAGPTEAFF
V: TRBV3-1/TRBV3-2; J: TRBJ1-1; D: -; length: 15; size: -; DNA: TGTGCCAGCAGCCAATCGGACAGATTGAACACTGAAGCTTTCTTT; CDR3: CASSQSDRLNTEAFF
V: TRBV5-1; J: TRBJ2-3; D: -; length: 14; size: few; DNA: TGCGCCAGCAGCTTGGACCCCTTAATCGATACGCAGTATTTT; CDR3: CASSLDPLIDTQYF
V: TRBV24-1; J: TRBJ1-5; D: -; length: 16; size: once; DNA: TGTGCCACCAGTGCCTCGGGCCTCACCCGAAATCAGCCCCAGCATTTT; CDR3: CATSASGLTRNQPQHF
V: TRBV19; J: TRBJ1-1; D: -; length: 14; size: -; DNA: TGTGCCAGTAGTATAGTTTCGGTGAACACTGAAGCTTTCTTT; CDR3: CASSIVSVNTEAFF
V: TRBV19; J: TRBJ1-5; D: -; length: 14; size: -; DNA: TGTGCCAGTAGTAATACAGGCTCCGATCAGCCCCAGCATTTT; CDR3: CASSNTGSDQPQHF
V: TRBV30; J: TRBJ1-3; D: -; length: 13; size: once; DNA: TGTGCCTGGAGTTGGGGAGGGGACAACACCATATATTTT; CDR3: CAWSWGGDNTIYF
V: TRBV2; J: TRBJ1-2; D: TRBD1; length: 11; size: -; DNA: TGTGCCAGCAGACGACAGGGGGCTTTGACCTTC; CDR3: CASRRQGALTF
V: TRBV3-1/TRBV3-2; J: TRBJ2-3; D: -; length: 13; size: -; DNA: TGTGCCAGCAGCCAAGTAGACCGGGATACGCAGTATTTT; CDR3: CASSQVDRDTQYF
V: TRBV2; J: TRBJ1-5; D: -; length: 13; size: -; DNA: TGTGCCAGCAGGAGGGGTGCCCAGGGGCCCCAGCATTTT; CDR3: CASRRGAQGPQHF
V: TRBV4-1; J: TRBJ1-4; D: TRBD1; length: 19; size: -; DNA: TGCGCCAGCAGCCAGACTTGGACAGGGCGGGAGAGCATTTATGAAAAACTGTTTTTT; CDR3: CASSQTWTGRESIYEKLFF